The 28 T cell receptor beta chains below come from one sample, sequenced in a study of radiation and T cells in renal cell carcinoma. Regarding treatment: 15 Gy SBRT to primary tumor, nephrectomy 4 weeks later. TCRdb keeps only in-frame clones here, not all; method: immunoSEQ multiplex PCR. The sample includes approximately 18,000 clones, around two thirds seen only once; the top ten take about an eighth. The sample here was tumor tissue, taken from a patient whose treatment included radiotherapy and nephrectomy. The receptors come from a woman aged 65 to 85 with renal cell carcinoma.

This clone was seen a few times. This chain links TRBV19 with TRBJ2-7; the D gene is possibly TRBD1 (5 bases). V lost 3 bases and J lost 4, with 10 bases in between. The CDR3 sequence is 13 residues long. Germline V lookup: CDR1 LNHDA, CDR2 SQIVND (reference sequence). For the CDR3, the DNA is TGTGCCAGTAGTATCAGGGTGAGTTACGAGCAGTACTTC. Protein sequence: CASSIRVSYEQYF.

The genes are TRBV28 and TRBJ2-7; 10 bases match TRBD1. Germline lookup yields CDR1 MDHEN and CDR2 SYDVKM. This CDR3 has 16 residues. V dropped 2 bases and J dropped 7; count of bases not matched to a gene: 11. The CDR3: CASSLADRGRAGEQYF. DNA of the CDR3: TGTGCCAGCAGTTTAGCAGACAGGGGGCGCGCGGGTGAGCAGTACTTC.

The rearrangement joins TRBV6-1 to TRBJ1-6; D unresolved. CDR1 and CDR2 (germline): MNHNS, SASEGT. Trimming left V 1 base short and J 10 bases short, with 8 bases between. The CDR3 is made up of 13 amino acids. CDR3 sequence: CASSEESYSPLHF. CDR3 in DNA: TGTGCCAGCAGTGAAGAGAGCTACTCACCCCTCCACTTT.

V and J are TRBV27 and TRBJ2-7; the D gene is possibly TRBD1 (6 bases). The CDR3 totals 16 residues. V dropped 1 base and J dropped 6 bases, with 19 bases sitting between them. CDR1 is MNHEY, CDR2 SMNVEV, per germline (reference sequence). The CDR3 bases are TGTGCCAGCAGTTTATTGGGGACATGGAGCCAACGCGAGCAGTACTTC. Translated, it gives CASSLLGTWSQREQYF.

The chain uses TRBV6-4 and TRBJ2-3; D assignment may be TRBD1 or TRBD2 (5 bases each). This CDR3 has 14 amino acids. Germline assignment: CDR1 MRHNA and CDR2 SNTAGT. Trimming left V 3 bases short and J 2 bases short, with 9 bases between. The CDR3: CASSENGATDTQYF. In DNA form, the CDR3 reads TGTGCCAGCAGTGAAAACGGGGCCACAGATACGCAGTATTTT.

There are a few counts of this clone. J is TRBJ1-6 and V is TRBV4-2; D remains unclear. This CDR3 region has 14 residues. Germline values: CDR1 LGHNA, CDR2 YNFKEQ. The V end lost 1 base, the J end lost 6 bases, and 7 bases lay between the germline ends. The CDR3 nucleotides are TGTGCCAGCAGCCAAGCCCGGGGTAATTCACCCCTCCACTTT. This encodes CASSQARGNSPLHF.

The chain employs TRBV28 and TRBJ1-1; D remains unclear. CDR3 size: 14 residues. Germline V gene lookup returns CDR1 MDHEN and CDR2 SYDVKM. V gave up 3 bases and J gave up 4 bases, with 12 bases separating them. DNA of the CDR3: TGTGCCAGCAGTTTTAGGGATGGTGGCACTGAAGCTTTCTTT. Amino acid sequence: CASSFRDGGTEAFF.

The DNA for the CDR3 is TGTGCCAGCAGCGTAGGCGGGGGGGCCCGATACGAGCAGTACTTC. Protein sequence: CASSVGGGARYEQYF. This chain joins TRBV9 and TRBJ2-7, with TRBD2 identical over 9 bases. This CDR3 has 15 residues. Germline CDR1 reads SGDLS; CDR2 reads YYNGEE. The ends lost 0 bases at V and 4 bases at J; junction bases unmatched: 5.

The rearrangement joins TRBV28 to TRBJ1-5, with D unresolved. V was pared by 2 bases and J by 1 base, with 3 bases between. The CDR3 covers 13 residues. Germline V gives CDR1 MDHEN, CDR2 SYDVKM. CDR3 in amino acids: CASSLRSNQPQHF. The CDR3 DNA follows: TGTGCCAGCAGTTTAAGGAGCAATCAGCCCCAGCATTTT.

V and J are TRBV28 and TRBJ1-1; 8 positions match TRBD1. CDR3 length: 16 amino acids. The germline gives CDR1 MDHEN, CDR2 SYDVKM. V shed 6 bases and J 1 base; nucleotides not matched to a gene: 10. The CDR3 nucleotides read TGTGCCAGCAGATTCCCCTTCGGACAGGGGAACACTGAAGCTTTCTTT. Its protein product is CASRFPFGQGNTEAFF.

DNA for the CDR3: TGTGCCACCAACGAGGCGCGGACTGGAAACACCATATATTTT. This codes for CATNEARTGNTIYF. The chain couples TRBV28 to TRBJ1-3; no firm D call. CDR3 length: 14 residues. Germline V gives CDR1 MDHEN, CDR2 SYDVKM. V dropped 10 bases and J dropped 2 bases, with 15 bases sitting between them.

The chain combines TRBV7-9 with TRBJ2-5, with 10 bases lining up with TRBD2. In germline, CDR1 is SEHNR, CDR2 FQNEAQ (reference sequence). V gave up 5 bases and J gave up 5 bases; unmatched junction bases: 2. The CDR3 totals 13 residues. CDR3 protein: CASSVTSGETQYF. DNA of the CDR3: TGTGCCAGCAGCGTGACTAGCGGGGAGACCCAGTACTTC.

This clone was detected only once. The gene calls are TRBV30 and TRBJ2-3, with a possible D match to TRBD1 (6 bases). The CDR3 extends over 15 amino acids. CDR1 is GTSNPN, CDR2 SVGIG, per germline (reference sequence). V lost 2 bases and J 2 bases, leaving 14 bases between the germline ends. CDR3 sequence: CAWSWDTGHTDTQYF. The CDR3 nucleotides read TGTGCCTGGAGTTGGGACACAGGCCACACAGATACGCAGTATTTT.

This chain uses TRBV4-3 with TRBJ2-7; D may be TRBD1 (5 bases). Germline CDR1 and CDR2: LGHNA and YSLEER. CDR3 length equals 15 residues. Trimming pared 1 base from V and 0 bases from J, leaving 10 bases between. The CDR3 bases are TGCGCCAGCAGCCAAGTTTATGACAGCTCCTACGAGCAGTACTTC. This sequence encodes CASSQVYDSSYEQYF.

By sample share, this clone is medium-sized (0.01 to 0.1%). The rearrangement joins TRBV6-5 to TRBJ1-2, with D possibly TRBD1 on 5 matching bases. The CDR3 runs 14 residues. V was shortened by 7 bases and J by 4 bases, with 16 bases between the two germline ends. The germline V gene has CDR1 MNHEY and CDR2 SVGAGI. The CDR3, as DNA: TGTGCCAGCAACCCCCAGGGAGGGGCCTATGGCTACACCTTC. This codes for CASNPQGGAYGYTF.

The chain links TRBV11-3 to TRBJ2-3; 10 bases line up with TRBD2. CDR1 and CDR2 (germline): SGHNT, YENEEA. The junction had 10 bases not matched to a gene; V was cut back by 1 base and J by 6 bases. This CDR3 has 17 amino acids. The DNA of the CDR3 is TGTGCCAGCAGCTTAGGAGACATCGGGACTAGCGTCGATACGCAGTATTTT. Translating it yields CASSLGDIGTSVDTQYF.

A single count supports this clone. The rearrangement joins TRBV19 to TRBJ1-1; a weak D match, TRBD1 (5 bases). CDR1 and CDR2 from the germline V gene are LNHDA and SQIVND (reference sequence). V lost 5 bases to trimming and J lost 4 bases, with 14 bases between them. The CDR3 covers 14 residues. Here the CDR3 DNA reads TGTGCCAGTAGTCGGGGGGGTGCGTTCACTGAAGCTTTCTTT. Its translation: CASSRGGAFTEAFF.

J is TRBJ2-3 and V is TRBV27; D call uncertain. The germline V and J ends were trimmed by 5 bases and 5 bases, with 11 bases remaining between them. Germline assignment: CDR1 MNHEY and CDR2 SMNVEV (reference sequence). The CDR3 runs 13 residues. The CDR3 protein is CASSVFWGDTQYF. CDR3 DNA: TGTGCCAGCAGTGTATTTTGGGGAGATACGCAGTATTTT.

The CDR3 sequence is CASRAQGPQETQYF. As DNA, the CDR3 is TGCGCCAGCAGGGCACAGGGGCCTCAAGAGACCCAGTACTTC. The chain couples TRBV5-1 to TRBJ2-5; 7 positions match TRBD1. The length of the CDR3 is 14 residues. In germline, CDR1 is SGHRS, CDR2 YFSETQ. The junction had 6 bases not matched to a gene; V was cut back by 5 bases and J by 2 bases.

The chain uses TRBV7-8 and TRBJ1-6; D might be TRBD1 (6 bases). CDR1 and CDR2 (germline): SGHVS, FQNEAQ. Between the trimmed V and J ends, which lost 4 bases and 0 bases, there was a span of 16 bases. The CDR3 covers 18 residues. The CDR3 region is CASSSIVQGSSYNSPLHF. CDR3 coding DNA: TGTGCCAGCAGCTCGATCGTCCAGGGGAGCTCCTATAATTCACCCCTCCACTTT.

In nucleotides, the CDR3 is TGCGCCAGCAGCTTGAAAGTGGCGGCCAATGAGCAGTTCTTC. Residues: CASSLKVAANEQFF. The rearrangement joins TRBV5-1 to TRBJ2-1; D is unresolved. Trimming removed 1 base from V and 6 bases from J, with 11 bases in between. Germline loops: CDR1 SGHRS, CDR2 YFSETQ. The CDR3 runs 14 residues.

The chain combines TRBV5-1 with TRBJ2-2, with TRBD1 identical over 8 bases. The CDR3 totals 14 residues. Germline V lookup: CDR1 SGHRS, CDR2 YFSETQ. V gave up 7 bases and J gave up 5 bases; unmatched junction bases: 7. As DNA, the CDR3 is TGCGCCAGCTCAGGACAGGGCGATACCGGGGAGCTGTTTTTT. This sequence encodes CASSGQGDTGELFF.

The CDR3 loop is CSVEGGPGETQYF. DNA of the CDR3: TGCAGCGTTGAAGGGGGGCCAGGGGAGACCCAGTACTTC. This chain links TRBV29-1 with TRBJ2-5; maybe TRBD1 (6 bases). CDR1 and CDR2 from the germline V gene are SQVTM and ANQGSEA. The CDR3 is 13 amino acids. The V end was cut by 1 base, the J end by 5 bases, with 11 bases between.

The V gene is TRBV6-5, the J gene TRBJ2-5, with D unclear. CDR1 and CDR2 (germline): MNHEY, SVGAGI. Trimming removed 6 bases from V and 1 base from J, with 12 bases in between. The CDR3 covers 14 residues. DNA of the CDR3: TGTGCCAGCAGGCGATACCCCTCCCAAGAGACCCAGTACTTC. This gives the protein CASRRYPSQETQYF.

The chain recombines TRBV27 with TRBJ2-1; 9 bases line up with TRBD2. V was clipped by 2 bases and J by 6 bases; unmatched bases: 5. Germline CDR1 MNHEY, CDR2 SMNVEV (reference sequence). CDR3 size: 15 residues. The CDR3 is CASSLRLAGSNEQFF. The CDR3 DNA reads TGTGCCAGCAGTTTAAGGCTAGCGGGAAGCAATGAGCAGTTCTTC.

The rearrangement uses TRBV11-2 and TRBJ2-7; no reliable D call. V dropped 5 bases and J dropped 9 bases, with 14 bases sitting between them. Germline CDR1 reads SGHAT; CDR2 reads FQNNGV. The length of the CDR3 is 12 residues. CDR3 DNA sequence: TGTGCCAGCAGCAACCCGGCAGGTGTGCAGTACTTC. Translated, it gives CASSNPAGVQYF. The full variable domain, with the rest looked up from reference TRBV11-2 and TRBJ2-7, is EAGVAQSPRYKIIEKRQSVAFWCNPISGHATLYWYQQILGQGPKLLIQFQNNGVVDDSQLPKDRFSAERLKGVDSTLKIQPAKLEDSAVYLCASSNPAGVQYFGPGTRLTVT.

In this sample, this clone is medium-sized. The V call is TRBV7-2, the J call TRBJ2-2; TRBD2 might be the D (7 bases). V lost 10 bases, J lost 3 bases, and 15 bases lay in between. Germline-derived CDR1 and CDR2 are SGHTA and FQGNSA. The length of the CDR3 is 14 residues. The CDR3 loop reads CATKRGAHTGELFF. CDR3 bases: TGTGCCACCAAACGGGGGGCCCACACCGGGGAGCTGTTTTTT.

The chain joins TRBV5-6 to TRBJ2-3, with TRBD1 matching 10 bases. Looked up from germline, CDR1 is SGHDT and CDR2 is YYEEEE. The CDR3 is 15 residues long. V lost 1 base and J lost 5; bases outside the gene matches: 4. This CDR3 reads CASSLRQGAEDTQYF. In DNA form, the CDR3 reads TGTGCCAGCAGCTTGAGACAGGGGGCGGAAGATACGCAGTATTTT.